This TCR beta chain was observed in a study of graft-versus-host responses after intestinal transplantation. Repertoires were generated with immunoSEQ multiplex PCR, while TCRdb's copy carries only in-frame clones and drops some. The sample consists of 80,000 to 100,000 clones, 90% of them appearing once. Study outcomes and limitations: High graft-versus-host to host-versus-graft clonal ratios were found in allografts of patients who had graft-donor T cell macrochimerism. Peak levels of circulating GvH clones tracked with early post-transplant HvG declines.

To note about this clone: Its antigen is undetermined.

This CDR3 comprises 13 residues. Germline V gene lookup returns CDR1 WNHNN and CDR2 SYGVQD (reference sequence). The trim removed 4 bases at V and 7 bases at J, leaving 4 bases unmatched. The chain employs TRBV10-1 and TRBJ2-7; 10 nucleotides agree with TRBD1. The sample was unstimulated CD4+ T cells sorted from spleen or lymph node cells, taken before intestinal transplant. This receptor was taken from a human donor who received an intestinal transplant. DNA for the CDR3: TGCGCCAGCAGTGGGGGACAGGGGCGGGAGCAGTACTTC. Its translation is CASSGGQGREQYF.